These T cell receptor beta chains were read from a single sample in a study of blood T cell repertoires in COVID-19. Method: immunoSEQ multiplex PCR; TCRdb's copy keeps in-frame clones and lacks some. The repertoire consists of some 130,000 clones, with approximately 87% occurring once and the leading ten covering 2% to 3%. Sequenced material: peripheral blood. Receptor source: a man aged 50 to 60 with active COVID-19. Each CDR3 is given with its conserved first and last residue. A D gene is named only where the DNA matches it firmly. Clone size is not always given. Where it is, it says once, few, many or a class for expanded clones.

V,J,D,size,DNA,CDR3
TRBV18,TRBJ1-2,-,-,TGTGCCAGCGCAGCAATGACTTGGGAGGGCTACACCTTC,CASAAMTWEGYTF
TRBV25-1,TRBJ2-3,-,-,TGTGCCAGCAGTGACAGTTTGGACAGCGCCACAGATACGCAGTATTTT,CASSDSLDSATDTQYF
TRBV19,TRBJ2-7,TRBD1,-,TGTGCCAGTAGTCCGGGGACAGGGTCTACGCCGTACTTC,CASSPGTGSTPYF
TRBV7-9,TRBJ1-4,-,-,TGTGCCAGCAACCAGGGTCCAGGGGATGAAAAACTGTTTTTT,CASNQGPGDEKLFF
TRBV9,TRBJ2-5,TRBD2,-,TGTGCCAGCAGCGTAGGACTAGCCCAAGAGACCCAGTACTTC,CASSVGLAQETQYF
TRBV29-1,TRBJ2-7,TRBD1,-,TGCAGCGTGCAGGGGGCGGGGACCTACGAGCAGTACTTC,CSVQGAGTYEQYF
TRBV14,TRBJ2-1,TRBD2,-,TGTGCCAGCAGCTCCCACCCCGGACTAGCGGGGGGGAATGAGCAGTTCTTC,CASSSHPGLAGGNEQFF
TRBV19,TRBJ1-1,-,-,TGTGCCAGTAGCCGTTCCCAGGGGACTGAAGCTTTCTTT,CASSRSQGTEAFF
TRBV5-1,TRBJ2-3,-,-,TGCGCCAGCAGCCCCCCTATAGCGGAGGGAGCAGATACGCAGTATTTT,CASSPPIAEGADTQYF
TRBV15,TRBJ1-4,TRBD1,-,TGTGCCACCAGCAGAGATCAGGCAGGGGGTAGTGAAAAACTGTTTTTT,CATSRDQAGGSEKLFF
TRBV7-8,TRBJ2-1,TRBD2,-,TGTGCCAGCAGCTTCGGGGGGGGAGGCAATGAGCAGTTCTTC,CASSFGGGGNEQFF
TRBV6-5,TRBJ1-2,-,-,TGTGCCAGCAGAGACCTGGACAGTGCGGGCTACACCTTC,CASRDLDSAGYTF
TRBV25-1,TRBJ2-5,-,once,TGTGCCAGCAGTGAAATGGGACTGGCAAAAGAGACCCAGTACTTC,CASSEMGLAKETQYF
TRBV5-1,TRBJ1-1,TRBD1,once,TGCGCCAGCAGCTCCCAGGGGGCAAATGAAGCTTTCTTT,CASSSQGANEAFF
TRBV30,TRBJ1-2,TRBD1,-,TGTGCCTTCTCCCGGGACAGGGGATGGGGCTACACCTTC,CAFSRDRGWGYTF
TRBV9,TRBJ2-3,TRBD2,-,TGTGCCAGCAGCGTTGGGAGGGGCGGGGGACCCCTCACAGATACGCAGTATTTT,CASSVGRGGGPLTDTQYF
TRBV14,TRBJ2-7,TRBD2,-,TGTGCCAGCAGCCCGCTAGCGGGGGGCGGTGAGCAGTACTTC,CASSPLAGGGEQYF
TRBV4-1,TRBJ1-6,-,few,TGCGCCAGCAGCCAAGCGATCCTGACAGGAGATAATTCACCCCTCCACTTT,CASSQAILTGDNSPLHF
TRBV30,TRBJ1-1,-,-,TGTGCCTGGAGTATCAGGGGCACTGAAGCTTTCTTT,CAWSIRGTEAFF
TRBV20-1,TRBJ1-1,-,-,TGCAGTGCTAGAGATGAGGGTGAAGCTTTCTTT,CSARDEGEAFF